The clone carrying this T cell receptor beta chain is a singleton in its sample. Its antigen is unidentified. The sample belongs to a study of cytomegalovirus exposure and HLA in healthy donors. General study results and limits: Researchers reported from a later analysis that most CMV-associated TCR beta chains appeared HLA-restricted. TCR beta sequences reportedly predicted most subjects' HLA-A and HLA-B alleles accurately.

V shed 3 bases, J shed 6 bases, and the junction held 1 base outside the gene matches. This CDR3 is 14 amino acids long. Germline CDR1 and CDR2: SQVTM and ANQGSEA. PCR used 60 Vbeta primers and 13 Jbeta primers. As originally analysed: The count from a later analysis was roughly 80 million unique TCR beta chains, some 10 million of them shared. Assay used: immunoSEQ multiplex PCR; TCRdb lists only in-frame clones, some missing. The DNA was the basis for D and trimming; V, J and clone size are from that table. In the table there are about 190,000 clones, around four fifths of which are singletons. Material: PBMCs. The rearrangement uses TRBV29-1 and TRBJ2-1; 14 positions match TRBD2. The TCR originated in a woman in her forties or fifties in good health and CMV-seropositive. As DNA, the CDR3 is TGCAGCGTTGAGACTAGCGGGGGGGTCAATGAGCAGTTCTTC. Residues: CSVETSGGVNEQFF.